The 25 T cell receptor beta chains below come from one sample, sequenced in a study of T-cell memory formation after mild COVID-19. TCRdb reprocessed the 5' RACE reads with MiXCR, giving one entry per CDR3 protein. The table lists approximately 89,000 distinct CDR3 sequences, roughly 25% of them singletons. Sample: PBMCs or a T cell subset sorted from them (not recorded which). The receptors stem from a man aged 18 to 29 who had mild COVID-19 (a few samples of this study predate the infection). Cell type and time point are not known.

This clonotype turned up a few times. The J gene is TRBJ2-7, the V gene TRBV6-5; either TRBD1 or TRBD2 may supply D (6 bases each). The germline gives CDR1 MNHEY, CDR2 SVGAGI. Trimming shortened V by 1 base and J by 3 bases, and 16 bases separated the two germline ends. This CDR3 is 16 amino acids long. The CDR3: CASSYLSPGEDYEQYF. CDR3 bases: TGTGCCAGCAGTTACTTGTCTCCAGGGGAGGACTACGAGCAGTACTTC.

V gene TRBV29-1 combines with J gene TRBJ2-2, with D possibly being TRBD1 (6 bases). The V gene's germline CDR1 is SQVTM and CDR2 ANQGSEA. CDR3 length: 13 residues. V lost 6 bases and J lost 5, with 13 bases in between. This CDR3 is CSVAGALTGELFF. The CDR3 DNA reads TGCAGCGTGGCAGGGGCTTTAACCGGGGAGCTGTTTTTT.

This rearrangement joins TRBV29-1 to TRBJ2-1, with 8 bases aligning to TRBD2. With 4 bases clipped from V and 5 bases from J, the junction kept 7 bases outside the gene matches. Germline CDR1 SQVTM, CDR2 ANQGSEA. The CDR3 contains 14 residues. The DNA for the CDR3 is TGCAGCGTTGCGCGGCGGGGGGACAACAATGAGCAGTTCTTC. This gives the protein CSVARRGDNNEQFF.

This clonotype was seen many times. V gene TRBV10-2 combines with J gene TRBJ1-1; no reliable D call. Trimming took 4 bases from V and 0 from J, leaving 6 bases between them. The CDR3 consists of 13 residues. Looked up from germline, CDR1 is WSHSY and CDR2 is SAAADI. The CDR3 DNA reads as TGCGCCAGCAGTGGGGGAGTGAACACTGAAGCTTTCTTT. Its translation is CASSGGVNTEAFF.

This clonotype was seen a few times. This chain uses TRBV7-9 with TRBJ1-1; 7 bases line up with TRBD1. The CDR3 runs 15 residues. Germline trimming cut 5 bases from V and 1 base from J; bases unmatched to any gene: 7. CDR1 and CDR2 (germline): SEHNR, FQNEAQ (reference sequence). CDR3 residues: CASSTGETGNTEAFF. DNA for the CDR3: TGTGCCAGCAGCACAGGGGAAACGGGGAACACTGAAGCTTTCTTT.

Only a few counts were recorded for this clonotype. This chain links TRBV4-1 with TRBJ1-5; D unclear. Between the trimmed V and J ends, which lost 0 bases and 6 bases, there was a span of 9 bases. This CDR3 has 14 residues. From germline, CDR1 is MGHRA and CDR2 YSYEKL. The CDR3: CASSQEGLRQPQHF. In nucleotides, the CDR3 is TGCGCCAGCAGCCAAGAGGGGTTGCGTCAGCCCCAGCATTTT.

V usage is TRBV7-9 and J usage is TRBJ1-5, with TRBD1 matching over 7 bases. Germline trimming cut 0 bases from V and 8 bases from J; bases unmatched to any gene: 7. The germline V gene has CDR1 SEHNR and CDR2 FQNEAQ (reference sequence). The CDR3 spans 15 residues. This CDR3 reads CASSLAPATGEPQHF. The DNA of the CDR3 is TGTGCCAGCAGCTTAGCCCCTGCTACAGGGGAGCCCCAGCATTTT.

This clonotype was recorded a few times. This chain links TRBV29-1 with TRBJ1-1; D remains ambiguous. The V end lost 5 bases, the J end lost 3 bases, and 7 bases lay between the germline ends. CDR1 and CDR2 from the germline V gene are SQVTM and ANQGSEA. The CDR3 has 11 amino acids. The CDR3 loop reads CSVPVDTEAFF. The CDR3 DNA sequence: TGCAGCGTTCCGGTTGACACTGAAGCTTTCTTT.

J is TRBJ2-1 and V is TRBV5-6; TRBD2 agrees at 10 bases. This CDR3 spans 15 amino acids. CDR1 SGHDT and CDR2 YYEEEE come from the germline V gene. Trimming removed 0 bases from V and 8 bases from J; junction bases left unmatched: 5. CDR3 loop: CASSLESGGEDEQFF. CDR3 DNA sequence: TGTGCCAGCAGCTTGGAAAGCGGGGGGGAAGATGAGCAGTTCTTC.

CDR3 sequence (DNA): TGTGCCATTGCCCAACGACGGAACTTAATGAACACTGAAGCTTTCTTT. Residues: CAIAQRRNLMNTEAFF. The genes are TRBV10-3 and TRBJ1-1; D not certain. Germline values: CDR1 ENHRY, CDR2 SYGVKD. Trimming removed 9 bases at V and 0 bases at J, with 20 bases between. CDR3 length: 16 residues.

The genes are TRBV27 and TRBJ2-3; possible D gene TRBD2, 6 bases. V was cut by 9 bases and J by 0 bases, with 7 bases left in between. The CDR3 spans 12 residues. Per the germline V gene, CDR1 is MNHEY and CDR2 is SMNVEV (reference sequence). The CDR3 DNA reads as TGTGCCAGTAGCGGTAGCACAGATACGCAGTATTTT. Translated: CASSGSTDTQYF.

This clonotype appeared a single time. This chain connects TRBV2 to TRBJ2-1; 9 nucleotides line up with TRBD2. Germline loops: CDR1 SNHLY, CDR2 FYNNEI. The CDR3 is made up of 15 amino acids. V trimming: 1 base; J trimming: 7 bases; junction bases outside the gene matches: 5. The CDR3 DNA reads as TGTGCCAGCAGTGAAGTTCTAGCGGGGAAGAATGAGCAGTTCTTC. Protein product: CASSEVLAGKNEQFF.

This clonotype was seen only a few times. The rearrangement joins TRBV20-1 to TRBJ2-4; maybe TRBD2 (5 bases). V was cut by 1 base and J by 1 base, with 11 bases left in between. The CDR3 loop spans 15 amino acids. Germline-derived CDR1 and CDR2 are DFQATT and SNEGSKA (reference sequence). The CDR3 sequence: CSARAPWEAKNIQYF. DNA for the CDR3: TGCAGTGCTAGAGCCCCTTGGGAGGCCAAAAACATTCAGTACTTC.

Many counts were recorded for this clonotype. The chain employs TRBV5-1 and TRBJ2-1; 12 nucleotides align to TRBD2. The V gene's germline CDR1 is SGHRS and CDR2 YFSETQ. This CDR3 spans 17 amino acids. Trimming took 3 bases from V and 9 from J; bases not matched to a gene: 13. The CDR3 nucleotides are TGCGCCAGCAGCTACCCTAGCGGGGGGGCCGTGGTCGGTGAGCAGTTCTTC. Translated, it gives CASSYPSGGAVVGEQFF.

This clonotype has a handful of counts. The chain joins TRBV4-3 to TRBJ2-3, with 13 bases aligning to TRBD2. V gave up 3 bases and J gave up 4 bases; unmatched junction bases: 4. The germline CDR1 and CDR2 sequences are LGHNA and YSLEER. The CDR3 consists of 16 residues. CDR3 DNA: TGCGCCAGCAGCCACCTACTAGCGGGGGGGCCAGATACGCAGTATTTT. It is translated as CASSHLLAGGPDTQYF.

This clonotype was detected a few times. Relative to the germline gene, one junction end is altered; a read error may explain this. The V gene is TRBV15, the J gene TRBJ1-4, with D perhaps matching TRBD1 (6 bases). Germline V lookup: CDR1 LNHNV, CDR2 YYDKDF (reference sequence). The CDR3 sequence is 15 residues long. Here the CDR3 reads CATRVSRTAKEKLFF. In DNA, the CDR3 is TGTGCCACCAGAGTGTCCCGGACAGCTAAGGAAAAACTGTTTTTT.

Only a few counts were recorded for this clonotype. The gene calls are TRBV7-9 and TRBJ2-2; D unclear. V was trimmed by 5 bases and J by 6 bases, leaving 7 bases between them. The CDR3 totals 12 residues. Germline loops: CDR1 SEHNR, CDR2 FQNEAQ (reference sequence). The CDR3 DNA reads as TGTGCCAGCAGCCCCAGCCCCGGGGAGCTGTTTTTT. It encodes CASSPSPGELFF.

This clonotype was seen more than once but under ten times. This rearrangement joins TRBV28 to TRBJ1-5, with D unclear. The germline gives CDR1 MDHEN, CDR2 SYDVKM. Trimming took off 11 bases at V and 3 bases at J, with 14 bases between the two ends. The CDR3 is 13 residues long. In DNA, the CDR3 is TGTGCCGCGGCGGGAGGAAACAATCAGCCCCAGCATTTT. It codes for CAAAGGNNQPQHF.

The chain joins TRBV9 to TRBJ1-2, with 10 positions matching TRBD1. Germline trimming cut 5 bases from V and 5 bases from J; bases unmatched to any gene: 3. The CDR3 covers 13 residues. Germline V gene sequence: CDR1 SGDLS, CDR2 YYNGEE. CDR3 region: CASRGQGKYGYTF. DNA of the CDR3: TGTGCCAGCAGGGGACAGGGGAAGTATGGCTACACCTTC. Drawing the rest from reference TRBV9 and TRBJ1-2, the complete variable domain is DSGVTQTPKHLITATGQRVTLRCSPRSGDLSVYWYQQSLDQGLQFLIQYYNGEERAKGNILERFSAQQFPDLHSELNLSSLELGDSALYFCASRGQGKYGYTFGSGTRLTVV.

The chain recombines TRBV27 with TRBJ2-7; a possible D gene is TRBD1 (5 bases). The CDR3 runs to 17 residues. From germline, CDR1 is MNHEY and CDR2 SMNVEV (reference sequence). V was pared by 4 bases and J by 7 bases, with 26 bases between. DNA for the CDR3: TGTGCCAGCAGTTGGCAGGGAAATCCCCCCTTCTTGAGAGAGCAGTACTTC. Translation gives CASSWQGNPPFLREQYF.

CDR3 protein: CASRELGYEQYF. CDR3 nucleotides: TGTGCCAGCAGGGAACTAGGCTACGAGCAGTACTTC. V is TRBV12-3 or TRBV12-4 and J is TRBJ2-7, with D perhaps matching TRBD2 (5 bases). This CDR3 is built from 12 residues. V was shortened by 6 bases and J by 3 bases, with 9 bases between the two germline ends.

Only a few counts were recorded for this clonotype. The chain carries TRBV6-2 or TRBV6-3 and TRBJ1-2; D call uncertain. Germline assignment: CDR1 MNHEY and CDR2 SVGEGT. The CDR3 has 14 amino acids. V was trimmed by 4 bases and J by 8 bases, leaving 17 bases between them. In nucleotides, the CDR3 is TGTGCCAGCAGTTCACCAGCCTCCTTTATAGGCTACACCTTC. This sequence encodes CASSSPASFIGYTF.

This clonotype was seen only a few times. The gene calls are TRBV4-1 and TRBJ2-1; D remains unclear. The CDR3 runs 13 residues. V was pared by 4 bases and J by 4 bases, with 8 bases between. The germline CDR1 and CDR2 sequences are MGHRA and YSYEKL. The CDR3 sequence is CASSPRSYNEQFF. The CDR3 DNA follows: TGCGCCAGCAGCCCGCGGTCATACAATGAGCAGTTCTTC.

The chain couples TRBV25-1 to TRBJ2-2; 8 bases agree with TRBD1. Germline values: CDR1 MGHDK, CDR2 SYGVNS. The CDR3 runs 13 residues. The ends lost 7 bases at V and 5 bases at J; junction bases unmatched: 3. The CDR3 coding sequence is TGTGCCAGCACCAGGGGGCTGACCGGGGAGCTGTTTTTT. Its translation is CASTRGLTGELFF. The full variable domain, with the rest looked up from reference TRBV25-1 and TRBJ2-2, is EADIYQTPRYLVIGTGKKITLECSQTMGHDKMYWYQQDPGMELHLIHYSYGVNSTEKGDLSSESTVSRIRTEHFPLTLESARPSHTSQYLCASTRGLTGELFFGEGSRLTVL.

This clonotype occurred once. The V call is TRBV9, the J call TRBJ1-1, with D unclear. The CDR3 runs to 16 residues. Germline CDR1 is SGDLS and CDR2 is YYNGEE. With 0 bases removed from V and 0 bases from J, the gap between germline ends came to 12 bases. The CDR3 loop is CASSVGSSPMNTEAFF. The CDR3, as DNA: TGTGCCAGCAGCGTAGGTTCCAGCCCCATGAACACTGAAGCTTTCTTT. Full variable domain (outside the CDR3, taken from reference TRBV9 and TRBJ1-1): DSGVTQTPKHLITATGQRVTLRCSPRSGDLSVYWYQQSLDQGLQFLIQYYNGEERAKGNILERFSAQQFPDLHSELNLSSLELGDSALYFCASSVGSSPMNTEAFFGQGTRLTVV.